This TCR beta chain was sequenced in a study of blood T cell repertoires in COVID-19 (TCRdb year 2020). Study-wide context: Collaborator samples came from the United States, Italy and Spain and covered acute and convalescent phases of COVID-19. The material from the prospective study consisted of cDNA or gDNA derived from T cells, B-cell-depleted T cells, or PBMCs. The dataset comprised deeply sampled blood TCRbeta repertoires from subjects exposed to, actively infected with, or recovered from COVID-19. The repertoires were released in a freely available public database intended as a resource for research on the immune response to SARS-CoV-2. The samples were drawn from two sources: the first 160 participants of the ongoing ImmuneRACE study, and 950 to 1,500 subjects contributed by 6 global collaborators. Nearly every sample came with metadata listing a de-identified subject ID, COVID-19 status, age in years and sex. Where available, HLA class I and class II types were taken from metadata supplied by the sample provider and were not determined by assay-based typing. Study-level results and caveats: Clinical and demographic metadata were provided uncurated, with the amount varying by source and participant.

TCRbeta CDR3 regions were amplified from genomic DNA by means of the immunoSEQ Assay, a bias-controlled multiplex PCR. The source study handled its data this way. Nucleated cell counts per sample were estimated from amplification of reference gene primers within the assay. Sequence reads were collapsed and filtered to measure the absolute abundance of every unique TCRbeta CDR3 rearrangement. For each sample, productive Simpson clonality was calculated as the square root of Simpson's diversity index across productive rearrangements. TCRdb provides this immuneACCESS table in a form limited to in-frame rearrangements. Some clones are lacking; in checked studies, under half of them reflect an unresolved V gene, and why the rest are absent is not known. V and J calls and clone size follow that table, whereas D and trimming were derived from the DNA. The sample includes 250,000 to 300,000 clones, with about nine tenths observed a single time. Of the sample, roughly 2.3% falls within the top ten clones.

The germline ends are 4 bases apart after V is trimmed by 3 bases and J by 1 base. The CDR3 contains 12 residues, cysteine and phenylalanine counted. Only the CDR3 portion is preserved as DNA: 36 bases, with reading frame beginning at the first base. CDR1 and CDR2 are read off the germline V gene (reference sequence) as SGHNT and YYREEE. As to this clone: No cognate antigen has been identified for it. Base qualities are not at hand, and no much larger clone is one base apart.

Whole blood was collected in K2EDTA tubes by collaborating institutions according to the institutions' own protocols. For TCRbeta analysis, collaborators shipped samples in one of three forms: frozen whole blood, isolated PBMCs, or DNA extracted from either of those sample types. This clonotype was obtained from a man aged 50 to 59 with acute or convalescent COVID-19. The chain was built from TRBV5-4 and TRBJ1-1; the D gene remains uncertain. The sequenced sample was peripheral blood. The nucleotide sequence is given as TGTGCCAGCAGCTCCAGGAACACTGAAGCTTTCTTT. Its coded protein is CASSSRNTEAFF.